The present T cell receptor (beta chain) was sequenced within a study of OX40 agonist ivuxolimab in advanced cancers. Turning to the study itself: The patients received ivuxolimab by intravenous route every 2 weeks at 0.01 to 10 mg/kg. Of mixed ages from about 20 to 80 and averaging approximately 60 years, the group was 65% to 85% male. Whole-study findings and limits: Nonresponders, in some cases, also had low normalized T-cell clonal expansion. Clonal expansion from baseline to week 6 occurred in both CD4+ and CD8+ T cells.

About this clone itself: Its matching antigen is unknown.

Some clones are missing from TCRdb's copy, which holds only in-frame ones; the method was immunoSEQ multiplex PCR. The table has around 15,000 clones, 86% seen once. The CDR3 extends over 12 amino acids. J lost 5 bases, V lost 5 bases, and 2 bases had no gene match. Germline V gives CDR1 MDHEN, CDR2 SYDVKM. Material: CD4+ or CD8+ T cells sorted from blood, obtained in a trial of the OX40 agonist ivuxolimab. The chain links TRBV28 to TRBJ2-7; 8 nucleotides align to TRBD1. The sequence was obtained from an adult with an advanced solid tumor such as melanoma, head and neck, liver or kidney cancer. The CDR3 spells CASSAGGDEQYF. The CDR3 DNA is TGTGCCAGCAGTGCAGGGGGCGACGAGCAGTACTTC.